Listed here is a single T cell receptor (beta chain). Its specificity is not known. CDR3 size: 16 residues. Patients were ruled out by autoimmune disease history or systemic immunosuppression. Data came from immunoSEQ multiplex PCR; TCRdb stores just in-frame clones and leaves some out. The sample carries about 150,000 clones, 90% to 95% recorded once. The data are from a study of OX40 agonist ivuxolimab in advanced cancers. Study details: Anti-PD-1, anti-PD-L1 or anti-CTLA-4 therapy given earlier was allowed, and roughly 40% had some. Study-level findings and limits: Normalized expansion of T-cell clones was also low for some nonresponders. At doses 0.1 to 3.0 mg/kg, CD4+ and CD8+ clones expanded.

The chain links TRBV1 to TRBJ2-2; the D call TRBD2 from the table was never checked on the DNA. TRBV1 is an annotated pseudogene. This TCR came from an adult with an advanced solid tumor such as melanoma, head and neck, liver or kidney cancer. The sequences come from CD4+ or CD8+ T cells sorted from blood, collected in a trial of the OX40 agonist ivuxolimab. CDR3 protein: CTSSQDRSGGGGELFF. The CDR3 DNA is TGCACCAGCAGCCAAGATCGTAGCGGGGGTGGCGGGGAGCTGTTTTTT.